The 3 T cell receptor beta chains in this list originate from one sample, sequenced in a study of blood T cell repertoires in COVID-19. The repertoire was sequenced with immunoSEQ multiplex PCR; TCRdb's copy has only in-frame clones and lacks some. The data hold approximately 300,000 clones, with around nine tenths observed a single time. Sequencing was done on a sample of peripheral blood. These receptors all come from a woman in her twenties or thirties with COVID-19, enrolled during active disease.

The chain employs TRBV6-2 or TRBV6-3 and TRBJ1-2, with a possible D match to TRBD1 (6 bases). CDR3 size: 13 residues. V was clipped by 6 bases and J by 5 bases, with 13 bases between them. Germline lookup yields CDR1 MNHEY and CDR2 SVGEGT. CDR3 amino acids: CASSLGQRYGYTF. CDR3 nucleotides: TGTGCCAGCAGCCTTGGACAGAGATATGGCTACACCTTC.

The chain carries TRBV10-1 and TRBJ2-7; 10 bases match TRBD2. The CDR3 runs to 14 residues. The junction had 6 bases not matched to a gene; V was cut back by 3 bases and J by 7 bases. In germline, CDR1 is WNHNN, CDR2 SYGVQD (reference sequence). CDR3 in DNA: TGCGCCAGCAGTGACCTAGCGGGAGCTCGAGAGCAGTACTTC. Protein product: CASSDLAGAREQYF.

The rearrangement links TRBV2 to TRBJ2-7, with TRBD1 matching over 7 bases. With V trimmed by 6 bases and J by 3 bases, 8 bases remained unmatched. The CDR3 has 14 amino acids. Germline assignment: CDR1 SNHLY and CDR2 FYNNEI. For the CDR3, the DNA is TGTGCCAGCAGCTCGGGACAGAGAGGCTACGAGCAGTACTTC. Amino acid sequence: CASSSGQRGYEQYF.